This entry describes one T cell receptor (beta chain). Here immunoSEQ multiplex PCR was the method, and the copy in TCRdb shows in-frame clones only, minus some. The table has 210,000 or so clones, 65% to 90% seen once. This sample stems from a study of blood T cell repertoires in COVID-19. The junction had 8 bases not matched to a gene; V was cut back by 2 bases and J by 11 bases. The CDR3 runs 13 residues. CDR1 is MDHEN and CDR2 is SYDVKM in the germline V gene. This sequence originates from a woman in her forties or fifties with acute COVID-19. V is TRBV28 and J is TRBJ1-1; TRBD1 aligns across 7 bases. The sequenced sample consisted of PBMCs or T cells enriched from blood (not recorded which). Written as DNA, the CDR3 is TGTGCCAGCAGTTTACCCAAGACAGGGAGGGCTTTCTTT. This gives the protein CASSLPKTGRAFF.